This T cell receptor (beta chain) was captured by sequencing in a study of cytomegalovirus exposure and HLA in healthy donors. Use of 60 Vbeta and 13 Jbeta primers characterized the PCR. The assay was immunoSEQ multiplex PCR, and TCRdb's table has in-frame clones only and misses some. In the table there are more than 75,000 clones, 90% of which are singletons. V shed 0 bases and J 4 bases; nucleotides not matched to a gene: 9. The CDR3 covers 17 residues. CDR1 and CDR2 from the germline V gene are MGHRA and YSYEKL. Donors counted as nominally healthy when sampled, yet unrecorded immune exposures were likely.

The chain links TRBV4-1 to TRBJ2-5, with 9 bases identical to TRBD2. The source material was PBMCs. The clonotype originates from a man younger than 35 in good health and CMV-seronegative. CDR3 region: CASSQDSAAGGTETQYF. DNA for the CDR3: TGCGCCAGCAGCCAAGACTCGGCAGCGGGAGGAACAGAGACCCAGTACTTC.